This T cell receptor beta chain was obtained from a study of blood T cells in healthy people across ages. The overall study: With template switching, about one barcoded beta molecule was captured per two T cells.

A second PCR of 7 to 11 cycles used a sample-barcoded 5' primer and a J-beta primer mix. TCRdb fed the 5' RACE reads into MiXCR, producing one record per CDR3 protein. The table includes some 550,000 distinct CDR3 sequences, 45% to 55% detected once. V lost 1 base, J lost 9 bases, and 9 bases stayed unmatched. Per germline, CDR1 DFQATT and CDR2 SNEGSKA (reference sequence). This CDR3 has 15 residues. This clonotype was seen only a few times. The rearrangement links TRBV20-1 to TRBJ2-1, with 10 bases matching TRBD2. This TCR came from a man aged 80 or over in good health. The sequenced material came from blood. Written as DNA, the CDR3 is TGCAGTGCTAGAGGCCCGGGACTAGCGATTGGTGAGCAGTTCTTC. Amino acids: CSARGPGLAIGEQFF.